The rows below give T cell receptor beta chains drawn from one sample of a study of cytomegalovirus exposure and HLA in healthy donors. The protocol was immunoSEQ multiplex PCR, while the TCRdb copy is restricted to in-frame clones and leaves out a portion. The repertoire includes hundreds of thousands of clones, over 70% of them detected once, and less than 3.5% sits in the top ten. Sequencing used PBMCs. Source of these receptors: a woman aged 55-69 years in good health and CMV-seropositive. The CDR3 runs from the conserved cysteine through the conserved F or W. A D gene is named only where the DNA matches it firmly. The size entry is marked missing in some rows and otherwise reads once, few, many or a size class.

abundance	j_gene	v_gene	d_gene	CDR3aa	CDR3nt
.	TRBJ1-1	TRBV25-1	.	CASSDSTEAFF	TGTGCCAGCAGTGATAGCACTGAAGCTTTCTTT
few	TRBJ2-1	TRBV2	.	CASGGSHEQFF	TGTGCCAGCGGAGGTAGCCATGAGCAGTTCTTC
.	TRBJ1-3	TRBV5-1	TRBD1	CASSLGSGQGGRNTIYF	TGCGCCAGCAGCTTAGGCTCCGGACAGGGCGGTCGGAACACCATATATTTT
.	TRBJ1-3	TRBV4-3	.	CASSHLSAAGNTIYF	TGCGCCAGCAGCCACCTCAGCGCGGCAGGAAACACCATATATTTT
.	TRBJ2-7	TRBV6-4	TRBD2	CASSDVLASGNYEQYF	TGTGCCAGCAGTGACGTATTGGCTAGCGGAAACTACGAGCAGTACTTC
.	TRBJ2-1	TRBV7-9	.	CASSFYRIPYNEQFF	TGTGCCAGCAGCTTCTACAGGATACCCTACAATGAGCAGTTCTTC
.	TRBJ2-7	TRBV2	TRBD1	CASNPGTGIYEQYF	TGTGCCAGCAACCCCGGGACAGGGATATACGAGCAGTACTTC
few	TRBJ2-5	TRBV7-2	.	CASSLVRLAGATPGTQYF	TGTGCCAGCAGCTTAGTACGTCTCGCGGGGGCAACCCCGGGAACCCAGTACTTC
.	TRBJ2-3	TRBV18	.	CASSRLQGTDTQYF	TGTGCCAGCTCACGTTTACAGGGCACAGATACGCAGTATTTT
.	TRBJ2-7	TRBV28	.	CASNQGGSSYEQYF	TGTGCCAGCAACCAGGGGGGAAGCTCCTACGAGCAGTACTTC
.	TRBJ1-2	TRBV13	TRBD1	CASSLLRTGCAF	TGTGCCAGCAGCTTATTAAGGACAGGGTGCGCCTTC
.	TRBJ1-1	TRBV6-5	TRBD1	CASRRGTGRSEAFF	TGTGCCAGCAGACGGGGGACAGGGAGGTCTGAAGCTTTCTTT
.	TRBJ1-5	TRBV6-5	TRBD1	CASRPTGGGNQPQHF	TGTGCCAGCAGGCCGACAGGGGGCGGCAATCAGCCCCAGCATTTT
.	TRBJ1-1	TRBV7-3	TRBD1	CASSSPQGGNTEAFF	TGTGCCAGCAGCTCACCACAGGGGGGTAACACTGAAGCTTTCTTT